The source of this TCR beta chain is a study of OX40 agonist ivuxolimab in advanced cancers. About the study: Head and neck, renal cell, melanoma or hepatocellular carcinoma were the cancers that dose-escalation patients had. Enrollees could have had prior anti-PD-1, anti-PD-L1 or anti-CTLA-4 therapy, which 35% to 40% had received. Three patients had partial responses: one hepatocellular carcinoma, two cutaneous melanoma. Findings and caveats of the study: The authors did not determine the antigen specificity of the expanded peripheral T cells.

This CDR3 contains 17 residues. Germline CDR1 MNHEY, CDR2 SMNVEV (reference sequence). With 5 bases removed from V and 6 bases from J, the gap between germline ends came to 20 bases. Details on this clone: Its matching antigen is unknown.

Only in-frame clones appear in the TCRdb table, and some are missing; sequencing was by immunoSEQ multiplex PCR. The repertoire consists of about 79,000 clones, with around 92% occurring once and the leading ten covering approximately 10%. Here the sequenced sample was CD4+ or CD8+ T cells sorted from blood, taken in a trial of the OX40 agonist ivuxolimab. The chain uses TRBV27 and TRBJ2-6; D is unclear. The clonotype comes from an adult with an advanced solid tumor such as melanoma, head and neck, liver or kidney cancer. CDR3 sequence reads: CASSLLGPLPLANVLTF. The CDR3 region has the DNA TGTGCCAGCAGTCTACTGGGTCCTCTACCTCTGGCCAACGTCCTGACTTTC.